Following are 9 T cell receptor beta chains from one sample sequenced in a study of spatial heterogeneity in lung cancer. As for time point: sample taken at primary tumor resection. TCRdb reanalysed the 5' RACE reads using MiXCR and keeps one entry per CDR3 protein. The sample lists fewer than 3,000 distinct CDR3 sequences, 15% occurring once. The sequenced sample was normal lung tissue next to the tumor, obtained at surgery. The receptors were sampled from a male donor with early-stage non-small cell lung cancer.

This clonotype is categorized as medium-sized. The chain carries TRBV6-5 and TRBJ2-1; possibly TRBD1 for D (6 bases). The CDR3 consists of 12 residues. From germline, CDR1 is MNHEY and CDR2 SVGAGI. V was clipped by 8 bases and J by 9 bases, with 14 bases between them. The CDR3, as DNA: TGTGCCAGCCAAACAGGGTGGGGTGAGCAGTTCTTC. Translation gives CASQTGWGEQFF.

The rearrangement links TRBV11-2 to TRBJ1-6; D is unresolved. The CDR3 extends over 14 amino acids. In germline, CDR1 is SGHAT, CDR2 FQNNGV. Trimming removed 0 bases at V and 14 bases at J, with 14 bases between. CDR3 coding DNA: TGTGCCAGCAGCTTAGATCATGACCAGCGGGCCCTCCACTTT. This translates into CASSLDHDQRALHF.

This clonotype was seen a handful of times. The V gene is TRBV9, the J gene TRBJ1-1; D unclear. Germline V gives CDR1 SGDLS, CDR2 YYNGEE. The V end lost 0 bases, the J end lost 1 base, and 10 bases lay between the germline ends. The CDR3 sequence is 15 residues long. The CDR3 DNA reads TGTGCCAGCAGCGTAGGCCCTGGGTCGAACACTGAAGCTTTCTTT. Its translation: CASSVGPGSNTEAFF.

This clonotype has more than one count but fewer than ten. The chain links TRBV5-1 to TRBJ2-2; D remains ambiguous. The CDR3 covers 13 residues. V lost 2 bases, J lost 4 bases, and 6 bases lay in between. From germline, CDR1 is SGHRS and CDR2 YFSETQ. CDR3 residues: CASSFSVTGELFF. CDR3 sequence (DNA): TGCGCCAGCAGCTTCAGTGTCACCGGGGAGCTGTTTTTT.

This clonotype came up a few times. The chain carries TRBV20-1 and TRBJ2-5; weak D call: TRBD2 (5 bases). The CDR3 loop spans 13 amino acids. Looked up from germline, CDR1 is DFQATT and CDR2 is SNEGSKA (reference sequence). The V gene lost 5 bases and the J gene lost 2 bases, with 12 bases spanning the gap. CDR3 DNA: TGCAGTGCTGCCGGACTTATTCAAGAGACCCAGTACTTC. It translates to CSAAGLIQETQYF.

This clonotype has only a few counts. V gene TRBV11-2 combines with J gene TRBJ1-2; 9 bases map to TRBD1. The CDR3 extends over 14 amino acids. Germline V gene lookup returns CDR1 SGHAT and CDR2 FQNNGV. V lost 6 bases to trimming and J lost 3 bases; unmatched junction nucleotides: 5. This CDR3 reads CASRGTGRDYGYTF. The CDR3 DNA sequence: TGTGCCAGCAGAGGGACAGGGAGGGACTATGGCTACACCTTC.

This clonotype qualifies as medium-sized (0.01 to 0.1%). The chain employs TRBV20-1 and TRBJ2-7; perhaps TRBD1 as D (5 bases). The CDR3 contains 12 residues. Germline CDR1 reads DFQATT; CDR2 reads SNEGSKA (reference sequence). Trimming left V 2 bases short and J 3 bases short, with 8 bases between. CDR3 amino acids: CSARKDNYEQYF. The DNA of the CDR3 is TGCAGTGCTAGAAAGGACAACTACGAGCAGTACTTC.

The table lists this clonotype with a few counts. The CDR3 DNA is TGCGCCAGCAGCCCTGGACAGGGAAACACCGGGGAGCTGTTTTTT. It is translated as CASSPGQGNTGELFF. This rearrangement joins TRBV4-3 to TRBJ2-2; 8 nucleotides agree with TRBD1. The germline V gene has CDR1 LGHNA and CDR2 YSLEER. V shed 4 bases and J 2 bases; nucleotides not matched to a gene: 3. CDR3 length: 15 amino acids.

By share, this clonotype ranks as medium-sized. The chain uses TRBV20-1 and TRBJ1-1, with D perhaps matching TRBD1 (6 bases). Per germline, CDR1 DFQATT and CDR2 SNEGSKA (reference sequence). V lost 3 bases and J lost 0, with 8 bases in between. This CDR3 has 13 residues. CDR3 sequence: CSASGQMNTEAFF. The CDR3 DNA follows: TGCAGTGCTAGCGGACAGATGAACACTGAAGCTTTCTTT.